These 28 T cell receptor beta chains share one sample of origin, sequenced in a study of quantifying T cell responses using KT2 cells. In the study overall: RNA was reverse transcribed with TCR alpha and beta constant-region primers.

A single-stranded UMI oligo with SP2 sequence was ligated to cDNA 3' ends. First-round PCR used around 4 cycles and beta primers RC1.1 and RC1.2 covering TRBC1 and TRBC2. TCRdb re-called the UMI-ligation and nested PCR reads through MiXCR, storing one row per CDR3 protein. The sample has about 30,000 distinct CDR3 sequences, approximately 7% seen once; the top ten hold more than 15%. What was sequenced was PBMCs spiked with cells of the T cell clone KT2. These receptors all come from a human donor.

Many counts were recorded for this clonotype. The chain recombines TRBV18 with TRBJ1-1; TRBD1 is a possible D gene (6 bases). The CDR3 sequence is 14 residues long. In germline, CDR1 is KGHSH, CDR2 LQKENI. Trimming removed 2 bases from V and 3 bases from J, with 10 bases in between. In DNA, the CDR3 is TGTGCCAGCTCACCAACAGGGACGCACACTGAAGCTTTCTTT. Its protein product is CASSPTGTHTEAFF.

This clonotype has a count of ten or more. V usage is TRBV4-1 and J usage is TRBJ2-3; 14 bases are shared with TRBD2. Germline trimming cut 4 bases from V and 0 bases from J; bases unmatched to any gene: 18. This CDR3 has 22 amino acids. The germline gives CDR1 MGHRA, CDR2 YSYEKL. The CDR3 nucleotides read TGCGCCAGCAGCCTAACCCCAGGGACTAGCGGGGGAGACCTCCTCAGCACAGATACGCAGTATTTT. Amino acid sequence: CASSLTPGTSGGDLLSTDTQYF.

Ten or more counts support this clonotype. The chain joins TRBV3-1 to TRBJ1-6; TRBD1 aligns across 7 bases. J was trimmed by 7 bases and V by 6 bases; bases with no gene match: 6. CDR1 is LGHDT and CDR2 is YNNKEL in the germline V gene (reference sequence). The CDR3 runs 14 residues. The CDR3 sequence: CASRTGTENSPLHF. In nucleotides, the CDR3 is TGTGCCAGCAGGACCGGGACAGAAAATTCACCCCTCCACTTT.

About this clonotype: Germline is not matched at one junction end, which may reflect a read error. The V call is TRBV6-5, the J call TRBJ2-3; unclear D gene. The CDR3 extends over 16 amino acids. Per the germline V gene, CDR1 is MNHEY and CDR2 is SVGAGI. The CDR3 nucleotides are TGTGCCGGCAGTTACTTTAGGGCATCGCAACCAGATACGCAGTATTTT. It specifies CAGSYFRASQPDTQYF.

V gene TRBV15 combines with J gene TRBJ2-3; 11 bases match TRBD2. Germline CDR1 reads LNHNV; CDR2 reads YYDKDF (reference sequence). CDR3 length equals 17 residues. V lost 0 bases to trimming and J lost 1 base; unmatched junction nucleotides: 3. The CDR3 is CATSRDLAGGRTDTQYF. In nucleotides, the CDR3 is TGTGCCACCAGCAGAGACCTAGCGGGGGGCCGCACAGATACGCAGTATTTT.

This clonotype came up many times. This chain connects TRBV20-1 to TRBJ2-3, with TRBD2 matching 12 bases. With V trimmed by 5 bases and J by 1 base, 7 bases remained unmatched. The V gene's germline CDR1 is DFQATT and CDR2 SNEGSKA (reference sequence). The length of the CDR3 is 16 residues. The CDR3 bases are TGCAGTGCTGTCCCAGGACTAGCGGGGCGCACAGATACGCAGTATTTT. As protein: CSAVPGLAGRTDTQYF.

Many counts were recorded for this clonotype. The chain links TRBV4-1 to TRBJ2-6, with 7 bases that match TRBD1. This CDR3 comprises 17 residues. With 4 bases clipped from V and 0 bases from J, the junction kept 6 bases outside the gene matches. Germline V CDR1 and CDR2: MGHRA, YSYEKL. The CDR3 loop is CASSPGQAFSGANVLTF. CDR3 nucleotides: TGCGCCAGCAGCCCAGGACAGGCCTTCTCTGGGGCCAACGTCCTGACTTTC.

The chain employs TRBV2 and TRBJ2-1; weak D call: TRBD1 (6 bases). V lost 6 bases, J lost 6 bases, and 6 bases lay in between. This CDR3 comprises 11 residues. The germline gives CDR1 SNHLY, CDR2 FYNNEI. CDR3 protein: CASRGANEQFF. DNA for the CDR3: TGTGCCAGCAGGGGGGCCAATGAGCAGTTCTTC.

J is TRBJ2-7 and V is TRBV25-1, with 8 bases identical to TRBD2. Germline CDR1 and CDR2: MGHDK and SYGVNS. Trimming at V came to 1 base and at J to 3 bases, leaving 5 bases not matched to a gene. The CDR3 is made up of 15 amino acids. The CDR3 here is CASSEFGREDYEQYF. In nucleotides, the CDR3 is TGTGCCAGCAGTGAATTCGGGAGGGAAGACTACGAGCAGTACTTC.

This clonotype was observed a handful of times. The CDR3 nucleotides are TGCAGTGCTAGAGAGCTAGCGGGAGGGGAAGTGAATGAGCAGTTCTTC. As protein: CSARELAGGEVNEQFF. The chain employs TRBV20-1 and TRBJ2-1, with 12 bases lining up with TRBD2. Trimming removed 0 bases from V and 7 bases from J; junction bases left unmatched: 7. Germline V gene sequence: CDR1 DFQATT, CDR2 SNEGSKA (reference sequence). The CDR3 totals 16 residues.

The chain employs TRBV12-3 or TRBV12-4 and TRBJ2-2; D is ambiguous. The CDR3 is 14 amino acids. V was trimmed by 5 bases and J by 1 base, leaving 8 bases between them. CDR3 nucleotide sequence: TGTGCCAGCAGTCCCAGACAGAACACCGGGGAGCTGTTTTTT. Protein sequence: CASSPRQNTGELFF.

By proportion, this clonotype is medium-sized (0.01 to 0.1%). V usage is TRBV12-3 or TRBV12-4 and J usage is TRBJ2-7; 7 nucleotides align to TRBD1. This CDR3 region has 13 residues. With V trimmed by 7 bases and J by 5 bases, 8 bases remained unmatched. CDR3 sequence reads: CASTQGQSNEQYF. In DNA, the CDR3 is TGTGCCAGCACCCAGGGACAGTCCAACGAGCAGTACTTC.

There are a few counts of this clonotype. This chain links TRBV12-3 or TRBV12-4 with TRBJ2-1, with 7 positions matching TRBD1. V trimming: 5 bases; J trimming: 9 bases; junction bases outside the gene matches: 13. The CDR3 runs 15 residues. Here the CDR3 DNA reads TGTGCCAGCAGTCGGTCGTCAGGGGGTGGGGGTGAGCAGTTCTTC. Translating it yields CASSRSSGGGGEQFF.

This clonotype was recorded at least ten times. V gene TRBV5-4 combines with J gene TRBJ1-1; weak D call: TRBD1 (5 bases). Looked up from germline, CDR1 is SGHNT and CDR2 is YYREEE (reference sequence). CDR3 size: 14 residues. Trimming cost V 4 bases and J 4 bases, with 14 bases left between them. CDR3 sequence (DNA): TGTGCCAGCAGCGTCATCAGGGAGAGCACTGAAGCTTTCTTT. Its protein product is CASSVIRESTEAFF.

This clonotype was detected ten times or more. The V call is TRBV19, the J call TRBJ1-1; D may be TRBD1 (6 bases). Germline loops: CDR1 LNHDA, CDR2 SQIVND (reference sequence). Trimming shortened V by 7 bases and J by 1 base, and 10 bases separated the two germline ends. The CDR3 spans 13 residues. The CDR3 loop is CASTGGSNTEAFF. The CDR3 region has the DNA TGTGCCAGTACGGGGGGCTCGAACACTGAAGCTTTCTTT. The variable domain in full, with the rest retrieved from reference TRBV19 and TRBJ1-1, is DGGITQSPKYLFRKEGQNVTLSCEQNLNHDAMYWYRQDPGQGLRLIYYSQIVNDFQKGDIAEGYSVSREKKESFPLTVTSAQKNPTAFYLCASTGGSNTEAFFGQGTRLTVV.

This chain joins TRBV12-3 or TRBV12-4 and TRBJ1-5, with 9 bases fitting TRBD1. The junction had 5 bases not matched to a gene; V was cut back by 4 bases and J by 7 bases. The length of the CDR3 is 14 residues. Here the CDR3 DNA reads TGTGCCAGCAGTTATGACAGGGGGAAACAGCCCCAGCATTTT. Its translation: CASSYDRGKQPQHF.

The sample holds many counts of this clonotype. In DNA, the CDR3 is TGTGCCAGCAGCTTAGTCCTCGACAGTACCTACGAGCAGTACTTC. Protein: CASSLVLDSTYEQYF. V is TRBV13 and J is TRBJ2-7; the D gene is possibly TRBD1 (5 bases). Trimming left V 1 base short and J 2 bases short, with 12 bases between. CDR3 length: 15 residues. Germline V CDR1 and CDR2: PRHDT, FYEKMQ (reference sequence).

This clonotype has only a few counts. V and J are TRBV2 and TRBJ2-6; 8 bases line up with TRBD2. This CDR3 is 16 amino acids long. CDR1 is SNHLY and CDR2 is FYNNEI in the germline V gene. V shed 10 bases and J 0 bases; nucleotides not matched to a gene: 8. Written as DNA, the CDR3 is TGTGCCACCAGCAGCGGGAGATCCTCTGGGGCCAACGTCCTGACTTTC. It translates to CATSSGRSSGANVLTF. Supplemented by reference TRBV2 and TRBJ2-6, the full variable domain reads EPEVTQTPSHQVTQMGQEVILRCVPISNHLYFYWYRQILGQKVEFLVSFYNNEISEKSEIFDDQFSVERPDGSNFTLKIRSTKLEDSAMYFCATSSGRSSGANVLTFGAGSRLTVL.

This clonotype has just a few counts. The V call is TRBV6-5, the J call TRBJ2-1, with 9 bases fitting TRBD1. CDR1 is MNHEY, CDR2 SVGAGI, per germline. V shed 6 bases and J 6 bases; nucleotides not matched to a gene: 6. There are 14 residues in the CDR3. The CDR3 region has the DNA TGTGCCAGCAGCCCCGACAGGGGGGTCAATGAGCAGTTCTTC. Its translation: CASSPDRGVNEQFF.

This clonotype showed up many times. The chain combines TRBV9 with TRBJ2-5; D assignment may be TRBD1 or TRBD2 (5 bases each). The ends were cut back, 4 bases at V and 5 bases at J, with 15 bases in the middle. The CDR3 runs to 14 residues. CDR1 SGDLS and CDR2 YYNGEE come from the germline V gene. CDR3 coding DNA: TGTGCCAGCAGCCCGCGGGCCAGGGTTGAGACCCAGTACTTC. This encodes CASSPRARVETQYF.

This clonotype was seen many times. The genes are TRBV18 and TRBJ2-7; D might be TRBD2 (6 bases). V was clipped by 3 bases and J by 2 bases, with 14 bases between them. CDR3 length equals 15 residues. The germline V gene encodes CDR1 KGHSH and CDR2 LQKENI. The CDR3 loop is CASSPGAGTAYEQYF. CDR3 bases: TGTGCCAGCTCACCTGGGGCCGGGACTGCCTACGAGCAGTACTTC.

The rearrangement links TRBV24-1 to TRBJ2-5; D is unresolved. CDR3 length: 15 amino acids. Trimming took 4 bases from V and 5 from J, leaving 16 bases between them. CDR1 is KGHDR, CDR2 SFDVKD, per germline. Here the CDR3 reads CATSDPRPGPETQYF. As DNA, the CDR3 is TGTGCCACCAGTGACCCTCGCCCCGGACCGGAGACCCAGTACTTC.

The table lists this clonotype with many counts. This sequence joins TRBV6-6 and TRBJ1-5; no firm D call. Between the trimmed V and J ends, which lost 2 bases and 6 bases, there was a span of 8 bases. Germline-derived CDR1 and CDR2 are MNHNY and SVGAGI (reference sequence). The CDR3 covers 13 residues. CDR3 loop: CASSYSSTQPQHF. CDR3 coding DNA: TGTGCCAGCAGTTACAGTTCCACTCAGCCCCAGCATTTT.

This clonotype was picked up a small number of times. The gene calls are TRBV12-3 or TRBV12-4 and TRBJ2-3; D possibly uses TRBD1 or TRBD2 (5 bases each). Trimming left V 5 bases short and J 3 bases short, with 12 bases between. There are 14 residues in the CDR3. CDR3 DNA sequence: TGTGCCAGCAGTACGGGACCAGGGACAGATACGCAGTATTTT. Protein product: CASSTGPGTDTQYF.

The chain uses TRBV13 and TRBJ2-1; D unclear. The CDR3 loop spans 13 amino acids. V was pared by 5 bases and J by 5 bases, with 10 bases between. Germline V gene data show CDR1 as PRHDT and CDR2 as FYEKMQ (reference sequence). The CDR3 reads CASSRLWDNEQFF. Written as DNA, the CDR3 is TGTGCCAGCAGCCGCCTCTGGGACAATGAGCAGTTCTTC.

This clonotype has just a few counts. This chain uses TRBV11-2 with TRBJ2-7, with D possibly matching TRBD2 (5 bases). The CDR3 totals 18 residues. Trimming took 1 base from V and 4 from J, leaving 23 bases between them. Germline CDR1 is SGHAT and CDR2 is FQNNGV. Written as DNA, the CDR3 is TGTGCCAGCAGCTTAGTTAACCGGAGGAGAGGTGTGGGGTACGAGCAGTACTTC. Its protein is CASSLVNRRRGVGYEQYF.

In this sample, this clonotype turned up a few times. The chain links TRBV20-1 to TRBJ2-3; a weak D match, TRBD2 (6 bases). The CDR3 has 15 amino acids. The germline gives CDR1 DFQATT, CDR2 SNEGSKA (reference sequence). Trimming left V 3 bases short and J 0 bases short, with 13 bases between. The CDR3 sequence: CSASSLAWSTDTQYF. The CDR3, as DNA: TGCAGTGCTAGTTCTCTAGCGTGGAGCACAGATACGCAGTATTTT.

J is TRBJ2-7 and V is TRBV20-1; tentatively, D is TRBD2 (6 bases). V lost 5 bases to trimming and J lost 7 bases, with 18 bases between them. CDR1 DFQATT and CDR2 SNEGSKA come from the germline V gene (reference sequence). The CDR3 runs to 13 residues. CDR3 nucleotide sequence: TGCAGTGCTCCACGTTTCGGGACTCATGAGCAGTACTTC. It is translated as CSAPRFGTHEQYF.